The following is a T cell receptor beta chain sequence with its context. These data originate in a study of blood T cell repertoires in COVID-19. This CDR3 is 14 amino acids long. Profiling relied on immunoSEQ multiplex PCR, and the TCRdb table lists in-frame clones only, not all of them. The table has some 250,000 clones, roughly 84% seen once. Sequencing was done on a sample of peripheral blood. This clonotype originated in a man aged 40-55 years with acute or convalescent COVID-19. This chain links TRBV21-1 with TRBJ2-1; whether TRBD2, the table's D call, matches the DNA was not checked. TRBV21-1 is designated a pseudogene. CDR3 loop: CASSRAAGAGEQFF. The DNA of the CDR3 is TGTGCCAGCAGCAGGGCAGCGGGAGCGGGTGAGCAGTTCTTC.